Given below is one T cell receptor (beta chain) in context. This clonotype was found a few times. This receptor's antigen is unknown. Base quality data are lacking; no much larger clone is found one base away. This sample was taken from a study of T cells after yellow fever vaccination (dated by TCRdb to between 2018 and 2021). About the study as a whole: Libraries from fractions with low cell numbers were prepared with the SMART-Seq v4 Ultra Low Input RNA kit. To follow T-cell clones before and after both primary and booster YFV17D yellow fever vaccination, bulk TCR alpha and beta repertoires underwent longitudinal sequencing. Two healthy male donors, one aged 18 to 30 and one aged 30 to 39 years, were included in the cohort. Blood was collected at multiple timepoints before and after primary and secondary immunization, and bulk PBMC replicates and cell subsets were isolated. What the authors observed across the whole study: The secondary T-cell response was weaker than the primary response but faster, peaking on day 5 instead of day 15. The study included only two donors, which limits how far the findings can be generalized. Computational filtering was needed because FACS-sorted repertoires could contain abundant contaminating clonotypes from the bulk population. After the booster, most of the clones that had expanded following primary vaccination were detected again (96% of CD4 and around 88% of CD8), which suggests that memory was broadly maintained. A small fraction of clonotypes showed up in both the CD4 and CD8 compartments, probably as a result of convergent recombination.

Taken with the paper, the label for treatment or condition translates to: live attenuated yellow fever vaccine strain. At every blood-draw timepoint, two biological replicates of bulk PBMCs were collected. A standard Ficoll-Paque protocol was used to isolate PBMCs from peripheral blood. TriZol was used to extract RNA from bulk PBMCs, CD4 and CD8 fractions, and dextramer-positive and dextramer-negative fractions. Clipping removes 3 bases from V and 3 bases from J, with 5 as the unmatched junction base count. From the cysteine through the phenylalanine, the CDR3 covers 16 amino acids. Only CDR3 DNA is held: 48 bases, read in frame from base 1. CDR1 and CDR2 (LGHNA, YSLEER) derive from the germline V gene. Sequencing used an Illumina NovaSeq 6000. TCR cDNA was made using 5'RACE template switching, a step that added a universal primer site and unique molecular identifiers. Priming for cDNA synthesis came from both the TCR alpha and TCR beta constant segments. Two PCR steps were used to amplify libraries, with sample barcodes and sequencing adapters being added in the second step. Sequencing of libraries was performed on Illumina HiSeq 2500 (2x100 bp) or NovaSeq (2x150 bp). Per the source publication's procedure: MIGEC handled demultiplexing of reads and collapsing into UMI consensus sequences, while MiXCR performed V(D)J alignment. Using edgeR on replicate PBMC samples, clonotypes were called vaccine-responding if FDR was below 0.01 and the log2 fold change was above 5 up to day 15. Each bulk clonotype was labeled CD4 or CD8 based on which sequenced repertoire, CD4 or CD8, contained the clonotype at higher abundance. Clones were called with MiXCR by TCRdb after fastp trimmed the public reads at Q25, and only in-frame beta chains were retained. One record per CDR3 amino acid sequence lists the most common genes and DNA. The V and J calls, along with clone size, are taken from TCRdb and not from the paper's own processing. The sample table contains a few hundred thousand distinct CDR3 sequences; only one count was recorded for approximately 4% of them. The ten top clones hold around 24% of the sample.

The source was PBMCs, collected 5 days after the yellow fever booster vaccination. The chain is made from TRBV4-3 and TRBJ2-1; 10 central bases correspond to TRBD2. The sequence was obtained from a young man who received the YFV17D yellow fever vaccine. The sequence in DNA is TGCGCCAGCAGCCAGGCCGGGACTAGCGTCTACAATGAGCAGTTCTTC. The resulting protein is CASSQAGTSVYNEQFF.